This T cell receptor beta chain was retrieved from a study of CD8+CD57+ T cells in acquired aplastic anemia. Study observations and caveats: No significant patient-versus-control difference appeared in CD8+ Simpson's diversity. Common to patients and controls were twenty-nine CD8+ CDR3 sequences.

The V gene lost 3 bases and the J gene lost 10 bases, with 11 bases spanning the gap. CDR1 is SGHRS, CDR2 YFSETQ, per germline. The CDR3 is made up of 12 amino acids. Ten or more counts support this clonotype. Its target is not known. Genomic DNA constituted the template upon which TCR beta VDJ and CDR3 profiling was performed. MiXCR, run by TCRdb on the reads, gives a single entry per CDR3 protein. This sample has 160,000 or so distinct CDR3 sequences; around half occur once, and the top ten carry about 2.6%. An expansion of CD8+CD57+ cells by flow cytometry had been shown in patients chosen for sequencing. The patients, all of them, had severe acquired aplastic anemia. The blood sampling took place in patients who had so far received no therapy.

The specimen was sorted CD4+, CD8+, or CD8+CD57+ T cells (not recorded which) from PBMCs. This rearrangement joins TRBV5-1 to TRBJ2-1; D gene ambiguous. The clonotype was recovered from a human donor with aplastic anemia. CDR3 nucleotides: TGCGCCAGCAGCTCCCCACCCGGGGAGCAGTTCTTC. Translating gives CASSSPPGEQFF. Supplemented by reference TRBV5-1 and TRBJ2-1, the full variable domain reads KAGVTQTPRYLIKTRGQQVTLSCSPISGHRSVSWYQQTPGQGLQFLFEYFSETQRNKGNFPGRFSGRQFSNSRSEMNVSTLELGDSALYLCASSSPPGEQFFGPGTRLTVL.